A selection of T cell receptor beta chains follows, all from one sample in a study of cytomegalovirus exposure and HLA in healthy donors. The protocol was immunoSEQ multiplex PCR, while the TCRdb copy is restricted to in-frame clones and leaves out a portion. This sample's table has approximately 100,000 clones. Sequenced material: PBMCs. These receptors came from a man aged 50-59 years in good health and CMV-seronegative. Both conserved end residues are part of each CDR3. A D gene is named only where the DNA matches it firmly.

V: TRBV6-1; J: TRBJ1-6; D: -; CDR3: CASRELSSNSPLHF; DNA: TGTGCCAGCAGGGAGCTATCTAGTAATTCACCCCTCCACTTT
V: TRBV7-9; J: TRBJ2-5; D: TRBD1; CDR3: CASSLDRGRETQYF; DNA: TGTGCCAGCAGCTTAGACAGGGGCAGGGAGACCCAGTACTTC
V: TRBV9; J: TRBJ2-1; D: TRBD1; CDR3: CASSQEGALNEQFF; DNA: TGTGCCAGCAGCCAAGAGGGGGCGCTCAATGAGCAGTTCTTC
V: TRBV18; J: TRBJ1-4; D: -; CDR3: CASSEGNEKLFF; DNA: TGTGCCAGCTCAGAGGGTAATGAAAAACTGTTTTTT
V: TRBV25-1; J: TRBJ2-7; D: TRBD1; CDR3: CASSGTGGYHEQYF; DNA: TGTGCCAGCAGTGGGACAGGGGGTTACCACGAGCAGTACTTC
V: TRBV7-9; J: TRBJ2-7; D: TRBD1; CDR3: CASSLGQGAYEQYF; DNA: TGTGCCAGCAGCCTAGGGCAGGGGGCCTACGAGCAGTACTTC
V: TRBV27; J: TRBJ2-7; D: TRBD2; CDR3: CASSLVAGSYEQYF; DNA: TGTGCCAGCAGTTTAGTAGCGGGAAGCTACGAGCAGTACTTC
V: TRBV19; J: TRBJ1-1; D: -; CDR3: CASSTTDKNTEAFF; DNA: TGTGCCAGTAGTACCACCGACAAGAACACTGAAGCTTTCTTT
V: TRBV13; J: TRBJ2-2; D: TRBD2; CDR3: CASSSPLAVDGELFF; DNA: TGTGCCAGCAGCTCCCCACTAGCGGTGGACGGGGAGCTGTTTTTT
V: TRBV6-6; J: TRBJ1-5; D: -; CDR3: CASSYTNSNQPQHF; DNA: TGTGCCAGCAGTTACACAAATAGCAATCAGCCCCAGCATTTT
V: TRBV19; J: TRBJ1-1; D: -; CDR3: CAAQQSTLNTEAFF; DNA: TGTGCCGCCCAGCAATCGACACTGAACACTGAAGCTTTCTTT